What follows describes a single T cell receptor (beta chain). Repertoires were generated with immunoSEQ multiplex PCR, while TCRdb's copy carries only in-frame clones and drops some. The sample lists around 110,000 clones, around 89% occurring once. Time point here: peripheral blood 6 weeks after treatment start. Trimming removed 0 bases at V and 2 bases at J, with 10 bases between. The CDR3 loop spans 16 amino acids. The germline CDR1 and CDR2 sequences are SGHDN and FVKESK. The data were obtained in a study of PD-L1 blockade in urothelial cancer. The chain links TRBV14 to TRBJ2-2; D gene ambiguous. The source is a man in his 60s with urothelial cancer. This sample comprised PBMCs, obtained around atezolizumab (anti-PD-L1) treatment. CDR3 protein: CASSQDYAENTGELFF. DNA of the CDR3: TGTGCCAGCAGCCAAGATTACGCAGAAAACACCGGGGAGCTGTTTTTT.